This TCR beta chain was observed in a study of shared clonotypes between healthy human individuals. Naive CD8 populations comprised CD45RO-negative cells positively selected for CCR7, excluding terminally differentiated effector memory CD45RA+ cells. Assay: immunoSEQ multiplex PCR; the TCRdb copy retains only in-frame clones and omits some. The sample lists some 2,000,000 clones; less than 95% were seen once. The TCR sequence derives from a man between 18 and 29 years old in good health. Input material: naive CD8+ T cells sorted from blood.

The CDR3 nucleotides are TGTGCCAGCAGTCCTTTGACGGGAGGGCCTATAGATACGCAGTATTTT. This gives the protein CASSPLTGGPIDTQYF. The chain recombines TRBV27 with TRBJ2-3, with TRBD2 matching 8 bases. V gave up 5 bases and J gave up 5 bases; unmatched junction bases: 12. This CDR3 is 16 amino acids long. The germline gives CDR1 MNHEY, CDR2 SMNVEV (reference sequence).